One and the same sample provided the 31 T cell receptor beta chains below, sequenced in a study of blood T cell repertoires in COVID-19. The method was immunoSEQ multiplex PCR; TCRdb's version includes in-frame clones alone and lacks a portion of them. The sample has approximately 40,000 clones; about 88% are singletons. Source material: peripheral blood. Source of these receptors: a human donor in a cohort sampled during active COVID-19.

J is TRBJ1-2 and V is TRBV27; TRBD1 matches at 8 bases. The ends lost 5 bases at V and 8 bases at J; junction bases unmatched: 7. The CDR3 runs 13 residues. From germline, CDR1 is MNHEY and CDR2 SMNVEV (reference sequence). The CDR3, as DNA: TGTGCCAGCAGTCTCCAGGGGGCGCGGGGCTACACCTTC. It yields the protein CASSLQGARGYTF.

The CDR3 spells CASSFHGLFSYEQYF. CDR3 DNA: TGTGCCAGCAGCTTTCATGGACTGTTCTCCTACGAGCAGTACTTC. V gene TRBV11-2 combines with J gene TRBJ2-7, with D possibly being TRBD2 (5 bases). V was cut by 3 bases and J by 0 bases, with 12 bases left in between. CDR1 and CDR2 (germline): SGHAT, FQNNGV. This CDR3 has 15 residues.

The chain employs TRBV18 and TRBJ1-2, with 9 bases aligning to TRBD1. Germline V lookup: CDR1 KGHSH, CDR2 LQKENI. V trimming: 3 bases; J trimming: 8 bases; junction bases outside the gene matches: 4. The CDR3 is 13 residues long. CDR3 bases: TGTGCCAGCTCACCGGGACAGGGTGCGGGCTACACCTTC. Its protein is CASSPGQGAGYTF.

This clone appeared once. The genes are TRBV27 and TRBJ1-3; 9 positions agree with TRBD1. The V and J ends lost 5 bases and 1 base, in that order; junction bases with no gene match: 9. Germline values: CDR1 MNHEY, CDR2 SMNVEV (reference sequence). The CDR3 is 17 residues long. CDR3 DNA: TGTGCCAGCAGTACCATACAGGGGGCAGTTTCTGGAAACACCATATATTTT. Amino acid sequence: CASSTIQGAVSGNTIYF.

The chain uses TRBV19 and TRBJ2-1, with 7 bases lining up with TRBD2. CDR3 size: 14 residues. CDR1 and CDR2 (germline): LNHDA, SQIVND (reference sequence). Trimming cost V 5 bases and J 2 bases; bases outside gene matches: 3. The CDR3 DNA reads TGTGCCAGTAGTTGGGGGGGTACCTACAATGAGCAGTTCTTC. It translates to CASSWGGTYNEQFF.

This clone was found once. The V call is TRBV4-1, the J call TRBJ2-3; D gene ambiguous. CDR3 size: 16 residues. Germline lookup yields CDR1 MGHRA and CDR2 YSYEKL. V was pared by 1 base and J by 4 bases, with 15 bases between. In DNA, the CDR3 is TGCGCCAGCAGCCAAGGCCCTGTGGTTGGCCCAGATACGCAGTATTTT. Its protein is CASSQGPVVGPDTQYF.

CDR3 in amino acids: CASSPGQGSFGYTF. In DNA, the CDR3 is TGTGCCAGCAGTCCGGGACAGGGAAGTTTTGGCTACACCTTC. The chain couples TRBV28 to TRBJ1-2; 9 nucleotides agree with TRBD1. There are 14 residues in the CDR3. Germline CDR1 MDHEN, CDR2 SYDVKM. V trimming: 5 bases; J trimming: 7 bases; junction bases outside the gene matches: 8.

This clone has a single count. The V and J genes are TRBV19 and TRBJ2-1; D gene ambiguous. Trimming removed 3 bases from V and 2 bases from J, with 11 bases in between. The CDR3 spans 15 residues. Germline CDR1 LNHDA, CDR2 SQIVND (reference sequence). The CDR3 region is CASSIGDEPYNEQFF. The CDR3 bases are TGTGCCAGTAGTATCGGAGACGAGCCCTACAATGAGCAGTTCTTC.

This chain uses TRBV24-1 with TRBJ2-7; possibly TRBD1 for D (5 bases). Deletions cut 2 bases from V and 7 bases from J, with 14 bases between. CDR1 is KGHDR and CDR2 is SFDVKD in the germline V gene. CDR3 size: 14 residues. CDR3 in amino acids: CATSDSGQGWEQYF. The CDR3 nucleotides read TGTGCCACCAGTGATTCAGGGCAGGGATGGGAGCAGTACTTC.

J is TRBJ2-5 and V is TRBV24-1; 12 bases line up with TRBD1. The junction had 7 bases not matched to a gene; V was cut back by 7 bases and J by 5 bases. The CDR3 extends over 15 amino acids. Germline values: CDR1 KGHDR, CDR2 SFDVKD. The CDR3 nucleotides are TGTGCCACCAGATCCGGGACAGGGGGCAGGGAGACCCAGTACTTC. The encoded protein is CATRSGTGGRETQYF.

V and J are TRBV19 and TRBJ2-1; D is unclear. V was cut by 4 bases and J by 7 bases, with 14 bases left in between. This CDR3 has 14 amino acids. Germline CDR1 reads LNHDA; CDR2 reads SQIVND (reference sequence). CDR3: CASSNPGGGNEQFF. The CDR3 region has the DNA TGTGCCAGTAGTAACCCGGGTGGCGGTAATGAGCAGTTCTTC.

This chain joins TRBV5-6 and TRBJ2-7; D uncertain. Looked up from germline, CDR1 is SGHDT and CDR2 is YYEEEE. V lost 1 base and J lost 7, with 15 bases in between. The CDR3 has 14 amino acids. The CDR3 is CASSLNPLTREQYF. The CDR3 DNA is TGTGCCAGCAGCTTGAACCCACTAACGAGAGAGCAGTACTTC.

The chain employs TRBV5-1 and TRBJ2-2, with D maybe TRBD1 (5 bases). Trimming took off 1 base at V and 7 bases at J, with 11 bases between the two ends. Germline CDR1 reads SGHRS; CDR2 reads YFSETQ. The CDR3 has 14 residues. The CDR3 here is CASSLYDSRGELFF. CDR3 sequence (DNA): TGCGCCAGCAGCTTGTACGACAGTCGCGGGGAGCTGTTTTTT.

This chain joins TRBV30 and TRBJ2-7; tentatively, D is TRBD1 (6 bases). The CDR3 is 16 residues long. V lost 0 bases and J lost 7, with 22 bases in between. Germline V CDR1 and CDR2: GTSNPN, SVGIG (reference sequence). The CDR3 loop reads CAWSVPRPYRAEEQYF. The CDR3 DNA sequence: TGTGCCTGGAGTGTACCCCGGCCGTACAGGGCAGAGGAGCAGTACTTC.

The rearrangement uses TRBV11-2 and TRBJ1-1; a possible D gene is TRBD1 (5 bases). Trimming cost V 5 bases and J 6 bases, with 13 bases left between them. The germline V gene encodes CDR1 SGHAT and CDR2 FQNNGV. CDR3 length equals 13 residues. In DNA form, the CDR3 reads TGTGCCAGCAGCCCGGGGGGTATTGCTGAAGCTTTCTTT. It codes for CASSPGGIAEAFF.

The rearrangement links TRBV6-1 to TRBJ1-5; 7 bases line up with TRBD1. Trimming at V came to 0 bases and at J to 2 bases, leaving 7 bases not matched to a gene. There are 17 residues in the CDR3. The germline V gene encodes CDR1 MNHNS and CDR2 SASEGT. The CDR3, as DNA: TGTGCCAGCAGTGAAGCGAAAGGGACAGTTGGCAATCAGCCCCAGCATTTT. Translating it yields CASSEAKGTVGNQPQHF.

The chain couples TRBV4-1 to TRBJ2-3; maybe TRBD2 (5 bases). V was pared by 0 bases and J by 7 bases, with 14 bases between. Per germline, CDR1 MGHRA and CDR2 YSYEKL. This CDR3 has 15 amino acids. The CDR3 DNA is TGCGCCAGCAGCCAAGATCCTACACTGGACTATACGCAGTATTTT. Translated, it gives CASSQDPTLDYTQYF.

This chain joins TRBV11-2 and TRBJ1-1, with unresolved D. Deletions cut 0 bases from V and 11 bases from J, with 13 bases between. CDR1 and CDR2 (germline): SGHAT, FQNNGV. There are 13 residues in the CDR3. CDR3: CASSLDTFPGAFF. DNA of the CDR3: TGTGCCAGCAGCTTAGATACGTTCCCGGGGGCTTTCTTT.

The rearrangement uses TRBV27 and TRBJ2-7; TRBD1 aligns across 7 bases. Germline V gives CDR1 MNHEY, CDR2 SMNVEV (reference sequence). V was clipped by 0 bases and J by 13 bases; unmatched bases: 9. The CDR3 contains 13 residues. The CDR3 spells CASSLSRQGKPYF. CDR3 nucleotides: TGTGCCAGCAGTTTATCGAGACAGGGAAAGCCCTACTTC.

CDR3 bases: TGCAGCGCTAGCCCGCTGAAGACAGTTAATAACTATGGCTACACCTTC. Translated: CSASPLKTVNNYGYTF. The chain has TRBV29-1 and TRBJ1-2; maybe TRBD1 (5 bases). Germline-derived CDR1 and CDR2 are SQVTM and ANQGSEA. The CDR3 runs 16 residues. Deletions cut 7 bases from V and 1 base from J, with 22 bases between.

The rearrangement uses TRBV30 and TRBJ2-1; TRBD1 matches at 7 bases. The V and J ends lost 5 bases and 4 bases, in that order; junction bases with no gene match: 11. Germline V gives CDR1 GTSNPN, CDR2 SVGIG (reference sequence). The CDR3 sequence is 15 residues long. As DNA, the CDR3 is TGTGCCTGGGAAACAGGGGCCCTTCAATACAATGAGCAGTTCTTC. Translating gives CAWETGALQYNEQFF.

The chain combines TRBV27 with TRBJ2-1; 12 bases align to TRBD2. V gave up 5 bases and J gave up 6 bases; unmatched junction bases: 5. Germline CDR1 is MNHEY and CDR2 is SMNVEV (reference sequence). This CDR3 has 15 amino acids. The CDR3 coding sequence is TGTGCCAGCAGTGTACTAGCGGGGGGTCCCAATGAGCAGTTCTTC. Protein product: CASSVLAGGPNEQFF.

The gene calls are TRBV5-6 and TRBJ2-7; D uncertain. CDR1 and CDR2 (germline): SGHDT, YYEEEE. The V and J ends lost 4 bases and 5 bases respectively, with 7 bases between them. This CDR3 is 11 amino acids long. The CDR3 DNA is TGTGCCAGCAGCCTCCTCCACGAGCAGTACTTC. Protein product: CASSLLHEQYF.

The chain employs TRBV5-6 and TRBJ1-1; 7 nucleotides match TRBD1. Losses at the gene ends were 4 bases for V and 2 bases for J; bases not matched to a gene: 5. Looked up from germline, CDR1 is SGHDT and CDR2 is YYEEEE. This CDR3 is 14 amino acids long. DNA of the CDR3: TGTGCCAGCAGCGGGGGACAGAGAAACACTGAAGCTTTCTTT. Amino acids: CASSGGQRNTEAFF.

This clone is a singleton in its sample. The chain joins TRBV27 to TRBJ2-7, with TRBD1 matching over 10 bases. The CDR3 runs to 16 residues. Trimming removed 5 bases from V and 5 bases from J; junction bases left unmatched: 12. Per germline, CDR1 MNHEY and CDR2 SMNVEV (reference sequence). The CDR3 nucleotides read TGTGCCAGCAGTCCCTATTCGGGACAGGGGACCCACGAGCAGTACTTC. The encoded protein is CASSPYSGQGTHEQYF.

There are a few counts of this clone. This chain uses TRBV2 with TRBJ1-2, with TRBD1 as a possible D gene (5 bases). Trimming stripped 4 bases from V and 2 bases from J, with 5 bases between. The germline V gene has CDR1 SNHLY and CDR2 FYNNEI. The CDR3 runs to 12 residues. This chain's CDR3 is CASSGQNYGYTF. In nucleotides, the CDR3 is TGTGCCAGCAGTGGACAGAACTATGGCTACACCTTC.

The chain joins TRBV5-1 to TRBJ2-7; weak D call: TRBD2 (6 bases). V gave up 6 bases and J gave up 0 bases, with 13 bases separating them. Germline CDR1 is SGHRS and CDR2 is YFSETQ. This CDR3 is built from 14 residues. The CDR3 region has the DNA TGCGCCAGCACGCTGGACGGGAGCTCCTACGAGCAGTACTTC. Its protein is CASTLDGSSYEQYF.

This clone showed up just once. This chain connects TRBV7-9 to TRBJ2-1; tentatively, D is TRBD2 (5 bases). V dropped 4 bases and J dropped 8 bases, with 15 bases sitting between them. This CDR3 is 14 amino acids long. Per germline, CDR1 SEHNR and CDR2 FQNEAQ (reference sequence). The CDR3 coding sequence is TGTGCCAGCAGCTCAACGAAGTGGCGGGATGAGCAGTTCTTC. Its translation: CASSSTKWRDEQFF.

The rearrangement links TRBV7-2 to TRBJ1-4; tentatively, D is TRBD1 (5 bases). V was pared by 0 bases and J by 4 bases, with 9 bases between. The CDR3 is 15 amino acids. Per germline, CDR1 SGHTA and CDR2 FQGNSA. CDR3 loop: CASSLAGVLNEKLFF. The CDR3 DNA reads as TGTGCCAGCAGCTTAGCAGGGGTACTTAATGAAAAACTGTTTTTT.

The chain is built from TRBV13 and TRBJ1-2; TRBD1 aligns across 7 bases. J gave up 4 bases and V 1 base, and 6 bases lay outside the gene matches. CDR1 PRHDT and CDR2 FYEKMQ come from the germline V gene (reference sequence). CDR3 length: 15 amino acids. CDR3: CASSLAATGPYGYTF. In DNA form, the CDR3 reads TGTGCCAGCAGCTTAGCGGCGACAGGGCCCTATGGCTACACCTTC.

The genes are TRBV11-2 and TRBJ2-1, with no clear D. The V end lost 3 bases, the J end lost 9 bases, and 9 bases lay between the germline ends. The CDR3 spans 12 residues. Germline V gene sequence: CDR1 SGHAT, CDR2 FQNNGV. DNA for the CDR3: TGTGCCAGCAGCTTGGGCAGGTCTGAGCAGTTCTTC. Protein: CASSLGRSEQFF.